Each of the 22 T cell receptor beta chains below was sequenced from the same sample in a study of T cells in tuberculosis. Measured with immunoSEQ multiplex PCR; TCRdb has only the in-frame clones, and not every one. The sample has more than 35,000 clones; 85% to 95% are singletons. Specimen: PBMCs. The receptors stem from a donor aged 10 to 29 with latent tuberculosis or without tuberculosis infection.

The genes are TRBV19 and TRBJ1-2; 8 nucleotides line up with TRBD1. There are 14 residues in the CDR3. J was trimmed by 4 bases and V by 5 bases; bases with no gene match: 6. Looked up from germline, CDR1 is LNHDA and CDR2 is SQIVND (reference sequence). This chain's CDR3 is CASSPRGQGYGYTF. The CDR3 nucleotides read TGTGCCAGTAGTCCTCGCGGACAGGGCTATGGCTACACCTTC.

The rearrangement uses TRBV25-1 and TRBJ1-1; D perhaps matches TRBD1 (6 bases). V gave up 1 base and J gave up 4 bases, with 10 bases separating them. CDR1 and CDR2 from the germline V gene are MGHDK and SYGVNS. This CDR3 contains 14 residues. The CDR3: CASSELTRGTEAFF. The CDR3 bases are TGTGCCAGCAGTGAATTAACCAGGGGCACTGAAGCTTTCTTT.

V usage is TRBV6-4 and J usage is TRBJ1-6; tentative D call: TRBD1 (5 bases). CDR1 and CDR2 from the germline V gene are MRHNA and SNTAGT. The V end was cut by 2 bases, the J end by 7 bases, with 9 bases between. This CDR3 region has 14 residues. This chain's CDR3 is CASSDRGGNSPLHF. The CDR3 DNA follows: TGTGCCAGCAGTGACAGGGGTGGGAATTCACCCCTCCACTTT.

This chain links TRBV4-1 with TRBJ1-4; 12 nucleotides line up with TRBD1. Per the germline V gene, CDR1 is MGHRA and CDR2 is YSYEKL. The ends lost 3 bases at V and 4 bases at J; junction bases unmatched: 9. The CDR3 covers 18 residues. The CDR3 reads CASSQVPGQGAVNEKLFF. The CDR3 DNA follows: TGCGCCAGCAGCCAGGTTCCGGGACAGGGGGCCGTTAATGAAAAACTGTTTTTT.

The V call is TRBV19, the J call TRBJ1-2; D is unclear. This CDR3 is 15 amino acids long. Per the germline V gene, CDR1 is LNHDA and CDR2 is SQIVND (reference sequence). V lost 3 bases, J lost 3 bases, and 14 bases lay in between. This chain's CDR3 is CASSIGVLGDYGYTF. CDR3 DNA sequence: TGTGCCAGTAGTATCGGGGTCCTAGGTGACTATGGCTACACCTTC.

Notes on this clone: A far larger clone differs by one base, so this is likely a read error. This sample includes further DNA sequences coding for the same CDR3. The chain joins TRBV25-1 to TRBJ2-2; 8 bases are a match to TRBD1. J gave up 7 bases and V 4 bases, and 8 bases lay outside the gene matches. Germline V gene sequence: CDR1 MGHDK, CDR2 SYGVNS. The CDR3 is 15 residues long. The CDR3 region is CASSGRQGAGGELFF. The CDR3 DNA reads TGTGCCAGCAGTGGGCGGCAGGGGGCTGGCGGGGAGCTGTTTTTT.

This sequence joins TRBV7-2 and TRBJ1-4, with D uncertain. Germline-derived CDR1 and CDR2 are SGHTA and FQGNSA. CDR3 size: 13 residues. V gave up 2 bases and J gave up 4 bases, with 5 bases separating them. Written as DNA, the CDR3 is TGTGCCAGCAGCTTACAGTTTAATGAAAAACTGTTTTTT. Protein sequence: CASSLQFNEKLFF.

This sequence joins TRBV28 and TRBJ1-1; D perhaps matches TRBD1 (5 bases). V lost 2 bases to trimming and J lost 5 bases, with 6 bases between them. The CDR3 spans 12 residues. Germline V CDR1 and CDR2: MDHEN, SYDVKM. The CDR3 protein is CASSLQGTEAFF. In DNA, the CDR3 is TGTGCCAGCAGTTTACAGGGAACTGAAGCTTTCTTT.

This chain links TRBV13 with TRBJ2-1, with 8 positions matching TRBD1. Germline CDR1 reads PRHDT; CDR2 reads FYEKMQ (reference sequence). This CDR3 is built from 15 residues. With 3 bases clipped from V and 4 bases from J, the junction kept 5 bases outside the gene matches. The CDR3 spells CASSFGQGAYNEQFF. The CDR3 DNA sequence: TGTGCCAGCAGCTTCGGTCAGGGGGCTTACAATGAGCAGTTCTTC.

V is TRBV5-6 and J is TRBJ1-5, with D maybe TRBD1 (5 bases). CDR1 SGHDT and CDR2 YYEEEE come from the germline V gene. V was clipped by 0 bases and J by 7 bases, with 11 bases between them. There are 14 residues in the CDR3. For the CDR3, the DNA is TGTGCCAGCAGCTTGGGTGGGGCGGGGCAGCCCCAGCATTTT. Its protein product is CASSLGGAGQPQHF. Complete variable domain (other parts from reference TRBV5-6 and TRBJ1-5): DAGVTQSPTHLIKTRGQQVTLRCSPKSGHDTVSWYQQALGQGPQFIFQYYEEEERQRGNFPDRFSGHQFPNYSSELNVNALLLGDSALYLCASSLGGAGQPQHFGDGTRLSIL.

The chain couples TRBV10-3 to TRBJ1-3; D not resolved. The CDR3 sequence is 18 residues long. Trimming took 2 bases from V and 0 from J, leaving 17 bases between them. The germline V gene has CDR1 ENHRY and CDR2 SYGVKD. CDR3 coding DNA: TGTGCCATCAGTGAGGGTGGAAGCGGTCAGAGCTCTGGAAACACCATATATTTT. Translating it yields CAISEGGSGQSSGNTIYF.

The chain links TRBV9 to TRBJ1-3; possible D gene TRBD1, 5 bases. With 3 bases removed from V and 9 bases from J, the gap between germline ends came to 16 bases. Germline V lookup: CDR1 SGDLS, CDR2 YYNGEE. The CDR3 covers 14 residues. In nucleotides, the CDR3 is TGTGCCAGCAGCGATATGCTGCTGGGGCCCACCATATATTTT. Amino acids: CASSDMLLGPTIYF. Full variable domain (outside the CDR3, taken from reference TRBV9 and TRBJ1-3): DSGVTQTPKHLITATGQRVTLRCSPRSGDLSVYWYQQSLDQGLQFLIQYYNGEERAKGNILERFSAQQFPDLHSELNLSSLELGDSALYFCASSDMLLGPTIYFGEGSWLTVV.

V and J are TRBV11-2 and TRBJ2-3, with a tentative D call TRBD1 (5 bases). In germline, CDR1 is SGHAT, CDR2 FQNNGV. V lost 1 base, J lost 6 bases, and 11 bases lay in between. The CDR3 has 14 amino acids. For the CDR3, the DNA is TGTGCCAGCAGCTTAGTGAGCAGGGCGGATACGCAGTATTTT. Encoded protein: CASSLVSRADTQYF. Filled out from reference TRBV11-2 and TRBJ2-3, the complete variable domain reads EAGVAQSPRYKIIEKRQSVAFWCNPISGHATLYWYQQILGQGPKLLIQFQNNGVVDDSQLPKDRFSAERLKGVDSTLKIQPAKLEDSAVYLCASSLVSRADTQYFGPGTRLTVL.

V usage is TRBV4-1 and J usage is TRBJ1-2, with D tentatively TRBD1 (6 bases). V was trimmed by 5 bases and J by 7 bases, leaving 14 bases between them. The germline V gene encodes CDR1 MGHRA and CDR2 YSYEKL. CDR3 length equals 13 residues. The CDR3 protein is CASSSPGVGGYTF. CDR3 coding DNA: TGCGCCAGCAGCTCGCCAGGGGTTGGTGGCTACACCTTC.

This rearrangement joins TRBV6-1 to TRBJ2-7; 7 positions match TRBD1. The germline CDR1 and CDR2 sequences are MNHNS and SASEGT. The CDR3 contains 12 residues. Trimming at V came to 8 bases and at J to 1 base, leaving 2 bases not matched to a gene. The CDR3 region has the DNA TGTGCCAGCGAGGGGGCGTCCTACGAGCAGTACTTC. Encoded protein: CASEGASYEQYF.

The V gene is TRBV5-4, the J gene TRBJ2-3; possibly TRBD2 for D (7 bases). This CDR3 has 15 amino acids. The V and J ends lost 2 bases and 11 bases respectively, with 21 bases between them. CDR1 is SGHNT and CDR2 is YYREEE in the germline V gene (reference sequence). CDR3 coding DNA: TGTGCCAGCAGCTTTGGCGGGGGCCCTCGAGGGAGGCAGTATTTT. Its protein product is CASSFGGGPRGRQYF.

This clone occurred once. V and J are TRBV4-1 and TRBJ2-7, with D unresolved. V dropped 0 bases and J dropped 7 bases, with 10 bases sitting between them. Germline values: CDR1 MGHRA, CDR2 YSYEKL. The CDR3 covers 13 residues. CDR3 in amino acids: CASSQDAIVEQYF. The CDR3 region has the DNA TGCGCCAGCAGCCAAGATGCTATAGTGGAGCAGTACTTC.

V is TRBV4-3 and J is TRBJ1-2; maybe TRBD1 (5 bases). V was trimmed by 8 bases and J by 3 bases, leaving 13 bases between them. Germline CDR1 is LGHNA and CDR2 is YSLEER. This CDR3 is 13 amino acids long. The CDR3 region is CASRGDWDYGYTF. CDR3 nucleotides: TGCGCCAGCCGTGGGGACTGGGACTATGGCTACACCTTC.

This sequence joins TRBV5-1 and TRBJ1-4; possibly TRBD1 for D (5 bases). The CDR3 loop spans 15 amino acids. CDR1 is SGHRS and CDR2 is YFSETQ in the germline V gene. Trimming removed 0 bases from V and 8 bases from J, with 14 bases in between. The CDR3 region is CASSLGGRPEEKLFF. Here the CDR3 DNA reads TGCGCCAGCAGCTTGGGGGGGAGGCCGGAGGAAAAACTGTTTTTT.

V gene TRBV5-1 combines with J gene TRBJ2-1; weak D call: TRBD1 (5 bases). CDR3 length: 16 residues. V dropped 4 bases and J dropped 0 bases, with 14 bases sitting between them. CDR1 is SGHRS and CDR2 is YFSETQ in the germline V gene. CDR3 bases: TGCGCCAGCAGCCAGACAGATTCCTACTCCTACAATGAGCAGTTCTTC. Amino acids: CASSQTDSYSYNEQFF.

The CDR3 spells CASSLDRADNQPQHF. CDR3 sequence (DNA): TGCGCCAGCAGCTTGGACAGGGCGGACAATCAGCCCCAGCATTTT. The chain joins TRBV5-1 to TRBJ1-5; possible D gene TRBD1, 6 bases. Trimming took off 0 bases at V and 3 bases at J, with 10 bases between the two ends. Germline V gene sequence: CDR1 SGHRS, CDR2 YFSETQ. The CDR3 contains 15 residues.

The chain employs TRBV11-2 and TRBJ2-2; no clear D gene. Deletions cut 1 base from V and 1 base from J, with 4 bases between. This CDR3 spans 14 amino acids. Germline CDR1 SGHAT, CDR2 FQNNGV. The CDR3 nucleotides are TGTGCCAGCAGCTTAGCGGTGAACACCGGGGAGCTGTTTTTT. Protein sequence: CASSLAVNTGELFF.